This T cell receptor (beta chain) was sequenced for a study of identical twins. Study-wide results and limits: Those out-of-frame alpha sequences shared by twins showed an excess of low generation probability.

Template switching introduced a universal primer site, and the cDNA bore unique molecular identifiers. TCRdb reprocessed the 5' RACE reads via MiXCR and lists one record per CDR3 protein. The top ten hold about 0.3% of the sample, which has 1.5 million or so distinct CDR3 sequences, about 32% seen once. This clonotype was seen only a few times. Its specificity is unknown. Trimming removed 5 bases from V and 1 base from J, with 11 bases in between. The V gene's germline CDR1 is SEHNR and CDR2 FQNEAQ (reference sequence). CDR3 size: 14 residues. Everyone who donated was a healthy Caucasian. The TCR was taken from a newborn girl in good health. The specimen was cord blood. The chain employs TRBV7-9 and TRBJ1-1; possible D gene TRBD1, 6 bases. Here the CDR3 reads CASSQTGSNTEAFF. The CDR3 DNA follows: TGTGCCAGCAGCCAAACAGGGTCGAACACTGAAGCTTTCTTT.